The clone carrying this TCR beta chain showed up many times. What it binds is not known. The data belong to a study of CD8 T cells in ankylosing spondylitis. General study findings and limits: Several highly homologous variants made up a TCR beta motif, and this motif appeared characteristic of ankylosing spondylitis blood.

MiXCR, run by TCRdb on the 5' RACE reads, gives a single entry per CDR3 protein. The sample lists fewer than 550,000 distinct CDR3 sequences, roughly 5.2% occurring once. The V gene's germline CDR1 is DFQATT and CDR2 SNEGSKA (reference sequence). There are 13 residues in the CDR3. The germline V and J ends were trimmed by 3 bases and 1 base, with 9 bases remaining between them. The chain has TRBV20-1 and TRBJ1-1, with D uncertain. The clonotype comes from a male donor with ankylosing spondylitis. The sequenced sample consisted of blood, either unsorted or a sorted T cell fraction (not recorded which). The CDR3 DNA sequence: TGCAGTGCTAGGTTACCCCAGAACACTGAAGCTTTCTTT. It yields the protein CSARLPQNTEAFF.